Following are 15 T cell receptor beta chains from one sample sequenced in a study of identical twins' blood T cells. TCRdb recomputed calls from the 5' RACE reads with MiXCR, one row per CDR3 protein. The sample gives 350,000 to 450,000 distinct CDR3 sequences, 28% of which show up once; 6% to 7% is in the top ten. The specimen sequenced was PBMCs. The receptors derive from a woman aged 18 to 55 in good health.

This clonotype was counted between two and nine times. This sequence joins TRBV3-1 and TRBJ1-3; D ambiguous. This CDR3 is 17 amino acids long. V gave up 0 bases and J gave up 2 bases, with 14 bases separating them. The germline gives CDR1 LGHDT, CDR2 YNNKEL (reference sequence). Written as DNA, the CDR3 is TGTGCCAGCAGCCAAGACCCCTACTTTGGAACTGGAAACACCATATATTTT. Residues: CASSQDPYFGTGNTIYF.

This clonotype was seen more than once but under ten times. This chain joins TRBV6-1 and TRBJ1-6, with D perhaps TRBD1 (6 bases). CDR1 is MNHNS, CDR2 SASEGT, per germline. The CDR3 consists of 18 residues. V lost 5 bases to trimming and J lost 0 bases, with 17 bases between them. CDR3 coding DNA: TGTGCCAGCAGTACCGAAGGACAGTGGAGCTCCTATAATTCACCCCTCCACTTT. Residues: CASSTEGQWSSYNSPLHF.

The chain couples TRBV10-2 to TRBJ1-3, with a possible D match to TRBD1 (5 bases). Trimming pared 6 bases from V and 4 bases from J, leaving 13 bases between. Germline CDR1 and CDR2: WSHSY and SAAADI. CDR3 length: 14 amino acids. CDR3 sequence: CASRAGTPGNTIYF. CDR3 nucleotide sequence: TGCGCCAGCAGAGCCGGGACCCCCGGAAACACCATATATTTT.

V usage is TRBV19 and J usage is TRBJ1-1, with a possible D match to TRBD1 (6 bases). The CDR3 totals 12 residues. The ends were cut back, 7 bases at V and 4 bases at J, with 10 bases in the middle. Germline lookup yields CDR1 LNHDA and CDR2 SQIVND (reference sequence). CDR3 sequence reads: CASKQGGTEAFF. The CDR3 DNA sequence: TGTGCCAGTAAACAGGGTGGCACTGAAGCTTTCTTT.

The chain carries TRBV20-1 and TRBJ1-2; weak D call: TRBD1 (6 bases). Germline V gene lookup returns CDR1 DFQATT and CDR2 SNEGSKA (reference sequence). The CDR3 runs 14 residues. V lost 3 bases and J lost 0, with 11 bases in between. CDR3 region: CSASPGQSNYGYTF. The CDR3 nucleotides are TGCAGTGCTAGCCCAGGACAGTCTAACTATGGCTACACCTTC.

This chain joins TRBV7-9 and TRBJ1-4, with 9 bases fitting TRBD1. V shed 1 base, J shed 5 bases, and the junction held 2 bases outside the gene matches. The CDR3 consists of 15 residues. Germline V gene data show CDR1 as SEHNR and CDR2 as FQNEAQ (reference sequence). The CDR3 coding sequence is TGTGCCAGCAGCTTAGGGACAGGGGTCAATGAAAAACTGTTTTTT. Its translation: CASSLGTGVNEKLFF. Based on the CDR3 plus reference TRBV7-9 and TRBJ1-4, the full variable domain is DTGVSQNPRHKITKRGQNVTFRCDPISEHNRLYWYRQTLGQGPEFLTYFQNEAQLEKSRLLSDRFSAERPKGSFSTLEIQRTEQGDSAMYLCASSLGTGVNEKLFFGSGTQLSVL.

The V and J genes are TRBV12-3 or TRBV12-4 and TRBJ1-2, with 8 positions matching TRBD1. CDR3 size: 12 residues. The V segment lost 6 bases and the J segment 7 bases; nucleotides outside the gene matches: 4. CDR3 nucleotide sequence: TGTGCCAGCAGCCCTGACAGGGGTGGCTACACCTTC. It specifies CASSPDRGGYTF.

This clonotype was observed at least ten times. V gene TRBV12-3 or TRBV12-4 combines with J gene TRBJ2-7, with D possibly matching TRBD1 (5 bases). V dropped 5 bases and J dropped 0 bases, with 8 bases sitting between them. This CDR3 is 13 amino acids long. The CDR3 region is CASSDRNSYEQYF. The CDR3 DNA reads TGTGCCAGCAGTGACAGAAACTCCTACGAGCAGTACTTC.

This clonotype has a handful of counts. CDR3 coding DNA: TGTGCCAGCAGTTTTCAGGTCTCCTACGAGCAGTACTTC. It codes for CASSFQVSYEQYF. V usage is TRBV27 and J usage is TRBJ2-7; D ambiguous. Germline loops: CDR1 MNHEY, CDR2 SMNVEV (reference sequence). V was trimmed by 3 bases and J by 0 bases, leaving 6 bases between them. The CDR3 sequence is 13 residues long.

This clonotype was detected once. The CDR3 sequence: CSASGGLNTGELFF. CDR3 DNA: TGCAGTGCTAGTGGGGGTTTGAACACCGGGGAGCTGTTTTTT. The chain recombines TRBV20-1 with TRBJ2-2; D possibly matches TRBD1 or TRBD2 (5 bases each). Germline V lookup: CDR1 DFQATT, CDR2 SNEGSKA (reference sequence). This CDR3 contains 14 residues. Trimming shortened V by 3 bases and J by 1 base, and 9 bases separated the two germline ends.

This clonotype was counted a few times. The gene calls are TRBV6-4 and TRBJ1-2; perhaps TRBD1 as D (5 bases). The V gene's germline CDR1 is MRHNA and CDR2 SNTAGT. Trimming removed 6 bases at V and 3 bases at J, with 11 bases between. This CDR3 has 13 amino acids. CDR3 protein: CASSAGPDYGYTF. The CDR3 coding sequence is TGTGCCAGCAGCGCGGGACCAGACTATGGCTACACCTTC.

Note on this clonotype: One end of the junction fails to match germline, which may point to a read error. The chain is built from TRBV29-1 and TRBJ2-3; D perhaps matches TRBD1 (5 bases). CDR1 is SQVTM, CDR2 ANQGSEA, per germline. This CDR3 contains 13 residues. The CDR3 DNA reads as TGCAGCGCCCACGAGCCAAACACAGGTACGCAGTATTTT. It translates to CSAHEPNTGTQYF.

The chain links TRBV9 to TRBJ2-5, with D possibly TRBD2 on 6 matching bases. The CDR3 runs 15 residues. Trimming took 2 bases from V and 5 from J, leaving 16 bases between them. Germline assignment: CDR1 SGDLS and CDR2 YYNGEE. The CDR3 here is CASSVQWAAGETQYF. The CDR3 nucleotides are TGTGCCAGCAGCGTTCAATGGGCCGCGGGGGAGACCCAGTACTTC.

About this clonotype itself: The junction does not match germline at one end; this may be a read error. This chain joins TRBV12-3 or TRBV12-4 and TRBJ2-1, with D unresolved. The CDR3 is made up of 13 amino acids. The CDR3 DNA reads as TGTGCCAGCAGTTTAAGGGCTGCGAATGGGCAGTTCTTC. It yields the protein CASSLRAANGQFF.

About this clonotype: A junction boundary mismatches the germline segment, possibly from a read error. The rearrangement joins TRBV28 to TRBJ1-1; D remains unclear. The CDR3 is made up of 16 amino acids. In germline, CDR1 is MDHEN, CDR2 SYDVKM. CDR3 protein: CASIERGIGVNTGAFF. In DNA, the CDR3 is TGTGCCAGCATCGAGAGAGGGATTGGGGTGAACACTGGAGCTTTCTTT.